This T cell receptor beta chain was captured in a study of PD-1 blockade in classical Hodgkin lymphoma. General study results and limits: When nivolumab was started under 1 year after ASCT, patients were excluded. It was reported that newly diagnosed patients had less baseline TCR diversity than healthy donors.

Patients all relapsed after autologous stem cell transplantation, and there was variation in brentuximab vedotin exposure. Assay: immunoSEQ multiplex PCR; the TCRdb copy retains only in-frame clones and omits some. The table lists roughly 15,000 clones, approximately 60% of them singletons. Looked up from germline, CDR1 is SGHTA and CDR2 is FQGNSA. There are 12 residues in the CDR3. Deletions cut 1 base from V and 2 bases from J, with 3 bases between. A note on this clone: Its target is not known.

The chain uses TRBV7-2 and TRBJ2-7; D unclear. The sequence derives from a human donor with classical Hodgkin lymphoma. Source: peripheral blood mononuclear cells (PBMCs), taken before the second cycle of nivolumab. The CDR3, as DNA: TGTGCCAGCAGCTTAGTAGCCTACGAGCAGTACTTC. It encodes CASSLVAYEQYF.